Given below is one T cell receptor beta chain in context. No antigen is known for it. Clones were sequenced by immunoSEQ multiplex PCR, and TCRdb holds only the in-frame ones, with some missing. This table has around 19,000 clones, roughly four fifths appearing once. Trimming pared 1 base from V and 13 bases from J, leaving 13 bases between. Germline assignment: CDR1 MNHNS and CDR2 SASEGT. The CDR3 extends over 12 amino acids. The sample originates from a study of PD-1 blockade in classical Hodgkin lymphoma. The study's findings and limits: Newly diagnosed patients were reported to exhibit reduced baseline TCR diversity relative to healthy donors. It was among complete responders that baseline diversity resembled that of newly diagnosed patients.

Each and every patient relapsed after autologous stem cell transplantation, and patients got differing brentuximab vedotin exposure. The source material was peripheral blood mononuclear cells (PBMCs), sampled before the second cycle of nivolumab. The chain combines TRBV6-1 with TRBJ2-5; possible D gene TRBD2, 5 bases. The sequence derives from a human donor with classical Hodgkin lymphoma. The CDR3 spells CASSEGFGIVYF. The CDR3 DNA reads TGTGCCAGCAGTGAAGGATTCGGGATCGTGTACTTC.